A selection of T cell receptor beta chains follows, all from one sample in a study of shared clonotypes between healthy human individuals. The data were produced by immunoSEQ multiplex PCR, yet TCRdb's version contains in-frame clones alone and is incomplete. The table includes more than 2,000,000 clones, 90% to 95% detected once. Sequencing was carried out using naive CD4+ T cells from PBMCs. These receptors were taken from a man aged 18 to 30 in good health. Some clones in this sample may be carry-over from other donors' samples. Each CDR3 is given with its conserved first and last residue. The D gene is left open where the match is weak. Only some rows state a clone size, as once, few, many or a class for expanded clones.

NA	TRBJ1-2	TRBV4-1	NA	TGCGCCAGCAGCCAACCGCAAATGGGGCAGCTTATTAACTATGGCTACACCTTC	CASSQPQMGQLINYGYTF
NA	TRBJ2-4	TRBV11-2	TRBD1	TGTGCCAGCAGCTTTCCAGGGGGAACCAAAAACATTCAGTACTTC	CASSFPGGTKNIQYF
NA	TRBJ2-7	TRBV5-1	TRBD1	TGCGCCAGCACTCCTTTGCCTCCGGGACAGGGATTTATTCGAGAGGCCTACGAGCAGTACTTC	CASTPLPPGQGFIREAYEQYF
NA	TRBJ2-7	TRBV6-1	NA	TGTGCCAGCAGTGAAGCGCTCCACGAGCAGTACTTC	CASSEALHEQYF
NA	TRBJ2-7	TRBV7-3	TRBD1	TGTGCCAGCAGCTTACTAGCAGGGACAGGCTACGAGCAGTACTTC	CASSLLAGTGYEQYF
NA	TRBJ2-7	TRBV28	NA	TGTGCCAGCACTGACTTGGGACCTCTCAAATACGAGCAGTACTTC	CASTDLGPLKYEQYF
NA	TRBJ1-2	TRBV6-6	NA	NA	CASILDKFDYGYTF
NA	TRBJ2-3	TRBV5-1	NA	TGCGCCAGCAGCTTGGCCCCGCGGGATACGCAGTATTTT	CASSLAPRDTQYF
NA	TRBJ2-1	TRBV9	NA	TGTGCCAGCAGCGTAGGACCGAGCTCCTACAATGAGCAGTTCTTC	CASSVGPSSYNEQFF
NA	TRBJ2-3	TRBV28	NA	TGTGCCAGCAGTTTAAGGGACACGCAGTATTTT	CASSLRDTQYF
NA	TRBJ2-5	TRBV30	NA	TGTGCCTGGAGTCTGGGAAGAAGAGAGACCCAGTACTTC	CAWSLGRRETQYF
NA	TRBJ1-1	TRBV5-4	NA	TGTGCCAGCAGCTTCGTAGAGAACACTGAAGCTTTCTTT	CASSFVENTEAFF
NA	TRBJ2-2	TRBV28	NA	TGTGCCAGCAGTCCGCGCCCGGGAACCACCGGGGAGCTGTTTTTT	CASSPRPGTTGELFF
NA	TRBJ1-1	TRBV5-1	NA	TGCGCCAGCAGCGCCCGGGACCGGGGAGCCCCTGAAGCTTTCTTT	CASSARDRGAPEAFF
NA	TRBJ1-5	TRBV9	NA	TGTGCCAGCAGCGTAGTCGGAGAGGGGGGGGCTGCGAGCAATCAGCCCCAGCATTTT	CASSVVGEGGAASNQPQHF
once	TRBJ1-1	TRBV28	NA	TGTGCCAGCAGCCGTTTGAACACTGAAGCTTTCTTT	CASSRLNTEAFF
NA	TRBJ2-3	TRBV5-4	NA	TGTGCCAGCAGCTTGCGGGCCGGAGATACGCAGTATTTT	CASSLRAGDTQYF
NA	TRBJ2-3	TRBV5-1	TRBD1	TGCGCCAGCAGCTTGGGTGCGGGACAGGGGATAGATACGCAGTATTTT	CASSLGAGQGIDTQYF
NA	TRBJ1-5	TRBV7-2	NA	TGTGCCAGCAGCACGGGACCGCCAGCGGCCCAGCATTTT	CASSTGPPAAQHF